The rows below give T cell receptor beta chains drawn from one sample of a study of shared clonotypes between healthy human individuals. Assay used: immunoSEQ multiplex PCR; TCRdb lists only in-frame clones, some missing. The sample includes 2 million to 2.5 million clones, roughly 94% of them seen just once. Sequenced material: naive CD8+ T cells sorted from blood. Receptors originate from a man aged 18 to 29 in good health. Both conserved end residues are part of each CDR3. Each record gives: D gene, V gene, J gene, clone size, CDR3 protein, CDR3 DNA. A D gene is named only where the DNA matches it firmly. Clone size is shown for a subset of rows, as once, few, many or a class of expanded clone.

>NA|TRBV6-5|TRBJ1-3|NA
CASSPLGSGNTIYF
TGTGCCAGCAGTCCTCTGGGTTCTGGAAACACCATATATTTT
>NA|TRBV7-2|TRBJ2-3|NA
CASTLLGSTDTQYF
TGTGCCAGCACCCTCTTGGGTAGCACAGATACGCAGTATTTT
>NA|TRBV4-1|TRBJ2-7|NA
CASSPRRETYEQYF
TGCGCCAGCAGCCCACGCAGGGAAACCTACGAGCAGTACTTC
>TRBD2|TRBV7-9|TRBJ2-7|NA
CASSPAGAEDEQYF
TGTGCCAGCAGCCCAGCGGGGGCTGAGGACGAGCAGTACTTC
>NA|TRBV5-5|TRBJ1-6|NA
CASSLKGSSSSYNSPLHF
TGTGCCAGCAGCTTAAAAGGGTCCTCCTCCTCCTATAATTCACCCCTCCACTTT
>TRBD2|TRBV4-1|TRBJ2-3|NA
CASNPGALAGLHTDTQYF
TGCGCCAGCAACCCGGGGGCTCTAGCGGGCTTACACACAGATACGCAGTATTTT
>NA|TRBV28|TRBJ2-7|NA
CASTSSQGPDEQYF
TGTGCCAGCACCTCTTCCCAGGGTCCCGACGAGCAGTACTTC
>NA|TRBV27|TRBJ2-7|NA
CASSFRQGGEQYF
TGTGCCAGCAGTTTTCGGCAGGGTGGCGAGCAGTACTTC
>NA|TRBV29-1|TRBJ1-2|NA
CSVEGGSNGYTF
TGCAGCGTTGAAGGAGGGTCAAATGGCTACACCTTC
>NA|TRBV28|TRBJ1-1|NA
CASSVRGAGARSMNTEAFF
TGTGCCAGCAGCGTTCGGGGGGCGGGTGCCAGATCGATGAACACTGAAGCTTTCTTT
>TRBD1|TRBV25-1|TRBJ1-4|NA
CASSDQGANEKLFF
TGTGCCAGCAGTGACCAGGGGGCTAATGAAAAACTGTTTTTT
>TRBD1|TRBV13|TRBJ2-5|NA
CASSRDRGSGETQYF
TGTGCCAGCAGCCGAGACAGGGGGTCGGGGGAGACCCAGTACTTC
>TRBD2|TRBV5-6|TRBJ2-7|NA
CASSLWNTGGESYEQYF
TGTGCCAGCAGCTTGTGGAATACTGGGGGGGAATCCTACGAGCAGTACTTC
>TRBD1|TRBV29-1|TRBJ1-2|NA
CSVELGTGFNSYGYTF
TGCAGCGTTGAGTTGGGGACAGGCTTTAATTCCTATGGCTACACCTTC
>TRBD2|TRBV4-1|TRBJ2-1|NA
CASSGPSGSFNEQFF
TGCGCCAGCAGCGGACCTAGCGGGAGTTTTAATGAGCAGTTCTTC
>NA|TRBV19|TRBJ2-7|NA
CASSTGQEQYF
TGTGCCAGTAGTACCGGACAGGAGCAGTACTTC
>NA|TRBV5-1|TRBJ2-7|NA
CASSHDDARPIYEQYF
TGCGCCAGCAGCCACGATGACGCCCGCCCCATCTACGAGCAGTACTTC
>TRBD2|TRBV7-6|TRBJ2-3|NA
CASSPTSGSSDTQYF
TGTGCCAGCAGCCCGACTAGCGGGAGTTCAGATACGCAGTATTTT
>TRBD1|TRBV19|TRBJ2-7|NA
CASSSRDRGPYEQYF
TGTGCCAGTAGTTCCAGGGACAGGGGGCCCTACGAGCAGTACTTC
>NA|TRBV4-1|TRBJ2-7|NA
CASSPGRGSGYEQYF
TGCGCCAGCAGCCCCGGACGAGGGTCAGGCTACGAGCAGTACTTC
>NA|TRBV27|TRBJ2-3|NA
CASSPGPRGDTQYF
TGTGCCAGCTCCCCGGGCCCTCGGGGAGATACGCAGTATTTT
>TRBD1|TRBV4-1|TRBJ1-1|NA
CASSQRGAGDRGMNTEAFF
TGCGCCAGCAGCCAAAGAGGAGCGGGGGACAGGGGTATGAACACTGAAGCTTTCTTT
>TRBD1|TRBV29-1|TRBJ2-1|NA
CSVEADRGLYNEQFF
TGCAGCGTTGAAGCGGACAGGGGGCTGTACAATGAGCAGTTCTTC
>TRBD1|TRBV19|TRBJ2-7|NA
CASSPGQGPYEQYF
TGTGCCAGTAGCCCTGGACAGGGGCCCTACGAGCAGTACTTC
>TRBD1|TRBV28|TRBJ1-1|NA
CASTLGGQGAWNTEAFF
TGTGCCAGCACCCTCGGGGGACAGGGGGCGTGGAACACTGAAGCTTTCTTT
>NA|TRBV9|TRBJ2-7|NA
CASSAGEGGAYEQYF
TGTGCCAGCAGCGCCGGGGAGGGGGGTGCCTACGAGCAGTACTTC
>TRBD2|TRBV28|TRBJ2-3|once
CASTLGGGGTDTQYF
TGTGCCAGCACCCTGGGGGGAGGGGGCACAGATACGCAGTATTTT